These 10 T cell receptor beta chains were sequenced from one sample in a study of cytomegalovirus exposure and HLA in healthy donors. PCR was performed using 60 Vbeta and 13 Jbeta primers. Data came from immunoSEQ multiplex PCR; TCRdb stores just in-frame clones and leaves some out. The table lists over 150,000 clones, approximately 80% of them singletons. Source material: PBMCs. All receptors derive from a man aged 45-60 years in good health and CMV-seropositive.

This chain uses TRBV7-9 with TRBJ2-3; TRBD2 matches at 12 bases. The CDR3 has 18 residues. Per the germline V gene, CDR1 is SEHNR and CDR2 is FQNEAQ (reference sequence). Losses at the gene ends were 3 bases for V and 4 bases for J; bases not matched to a gene: 11. The CDR3 loop reads CASSFPSGGAFLSDTQYF. DNA of the CDR3: TGTGCCAGCAGCTTCCCTAGCGGGGGGGCCTTCTTGTCAGATACGCAGTATTTT.

V is TRBV4-1 and J is TRBJ1-2, with D unresolved. Germline values: CDR1 MGHRA, CDR2 YSYEKL. The CDR3 is 13 residues long. V lost 0 bases and J lost 4, with 6 bases in between. The CDR3 sequence is CASSQEISYGYTF. DNA of the CDR3: TGCGCCAGCAGCCAAGAAATCAGCTATGGCTACACCTTC.

Here the CDR3 reads CASSHTSGGPNTGELFF. The CDR3 coding sequence is TGTGCCAGCAGCCATACTAGCGGGGGCCCAAACACCGGGGAGCTGTTTTTT. The chain links TRBV7-2 to TRBJ2-2, with 11 bases matching TRBD2. Trimming took 5 bases from V and 2 from J; bases not matched to a gene: 7. The CDR3 is 17 residues long. CDR1 and CDR2 from the germline V gene are SGHTA and FQGNSA.

The genes are TRBV7-2 and TRBJ2-3; 7 nucleotides align to TRBD1. Per the germline V gene, CDR1 is SGHTA and CDR2 is FQGNSA. The length of the CDR3 is 17 residues. The ends lost 0 bases at V and 1 base at J; junction bases unmatched: 7. CDR3 amino acids: CASSLAWGTEGTDTQYF. Written as DNA, the CDR3 is TGTGCCAGCAGCTTAGCGTGGGGGACAGAAGGCACAGATACGCAGTATTTT.

The chain combines TRBV9 with TRBJ2-5; 7 nucleotides match TRBD2. The CDR3 extends over 16 amino acids. V gave up 0 bases and J gave up 4 bases; unmatched junction bases: 9. The germline gives CDR1 SGDLS, CDR2 YYNGEE. This CDR3 reads CASSVAPGGSRETQYF. CDR3 DNA: TGTGCCAGCAGCGTAGCCCCCGGGGGGAGCAGAGAGACCCAGTACTTC.

The chain couples TRBV12-5 to TRBJ2-7, with TRBD1 identical over 8 bases. The germline CDR1 and CDR2 sequences are LGHNT and FRNRAP. The CDR3 is 12 residues long. V was clipped by 5 bases and J by 7 bases; unmatched bases: 4. For the CDR3, the DNA is TGTGCTAGTGGTAGGACAGGGTGGGAGCAGTACTTC. Translation: CASGRTGWEQYF.

The chain links TRBV20-1 to TRBJ2-3, with TRBD2 as a possible D gene (6 bases). CDR3 length: 11 residues. Looked up from germline, CDR1 is DFQATT and CDR2 is SNEGSKA (reference sequence). The CDR3 here is CTRGSTDTQYF. Written as DNA, the CDR3 is TGCACACGGGGGTCCACAGATACGCAGTATTTT.

This clone appeared a single time. The CDR3 loop is CSYSGQGFTEAFF. Here the CDR3 DNA reads TGCAGCTACTCCGGACAGGGGTTCACTGAAGCTTTCTTT. The chain is built from TRBV29-1 and TRBJ1-1, with 9 bases lining up with TRBD1. The CDR3 is 13 residues long. Germline V gene lookup returns CDR1 SQVTM and CDR2 ANQGSEA. The V and J ends lost 8 bases and 4 bases, in that order; junction bases with no gene match: 8.

The V and J genes are TRBV10-3 and TRBJ1-2; D unclear. The V gene lost 8 bases and the J gene lost 1 base, with 5 bases spanning the gap. Per the germline V gene, CDR1 is ENHRY and CDR2 is SYGVKD. This CDR3 is built from 11 residues. The DNA for the CDR3 is TGTGCCATCGGGAGTAACTATGGCTACACCTTC. Translation gives CAIGSNYGYTF.

This clone was seen a handful of times. This chain connects TRBV7-2 to TRBJ2-2; a weak D match, TRBD1 (5 bases). Between the trimmed V and J ends, which lost 7 bases and 4 bases, there was a span of 16 bases. The CDR3 runs to 15 residues. The germline V gene encodes CDR1 SGHTA and CDR2 FQGNSA. The CDR3 DNA reads TGTGCCAGCAACGGAAGGGGCCGAGGCACCGGGGAGCTGTTTTTT. It specifies CASNGRGRGTGELFF.